This T cell receptor beta chain was recorded in a study of neurological immune-mediated disorders. The CDR3 has 15 residues. Germline CDR1 reads KGHSH; CDR2 reads LQKENI. V was clipped by 2 bases and J by 2 bases, with 7 bases between them. As for the cDNA, it was generated by 5'RACE with 10-nucleotide random UMIs. TCRdb redid the calling of the 5' RACE reads with MiXCR, one entry per CDR3 protein. The sample holds 70,000 to 95,000 distinct CDR3 sequences, 13% seen once. Whole-study findings and limits: None of the CDR3 amino acid sequences of expanded clones recurred across subjects, suggesting private repertoires in all groups. It was HTLV-1-associated myelopathy that showed the most TCR clonal expansion, while multiple sclerosis showed the least, falling below healthy controls.

Specified time point: longitudinal time-point 2. The unsorted libraries were generated from a total of 2 million PBMCs, which had been stored in RNAlater at -80 C. There are many counts of this clonotype. Antigen specificity is unknown. What was sequenced was PBMCs. This receptor was obtained from a female donor with HTLV-1-associated myelopathy (HAM/TSP). This sequence joins TRBV18 and TRBJ2-6; D call uncertain. In nucleotides, the CDR3 is TGTGCCAGCTCACCAGAGACCACTGGGGCCAACGTCCTGACTTTC. Its translation is CASSPETTGANVLTF.